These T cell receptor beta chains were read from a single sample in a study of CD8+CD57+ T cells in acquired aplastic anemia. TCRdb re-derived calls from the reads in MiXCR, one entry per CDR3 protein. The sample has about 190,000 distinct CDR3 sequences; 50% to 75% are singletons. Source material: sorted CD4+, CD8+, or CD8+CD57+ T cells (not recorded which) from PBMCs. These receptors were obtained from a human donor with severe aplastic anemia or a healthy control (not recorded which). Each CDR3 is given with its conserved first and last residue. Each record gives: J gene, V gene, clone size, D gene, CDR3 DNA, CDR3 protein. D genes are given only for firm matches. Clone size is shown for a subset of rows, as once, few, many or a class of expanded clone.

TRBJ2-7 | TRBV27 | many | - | TGTGCCAGCAGTTTAACACAGGGGAGGTACGAGCAGTACTTC | CASSLTQGRYEQYF
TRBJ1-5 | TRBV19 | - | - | TGTGCCAGTAGGGGATTACCAGGGGATGGCAATCAGCCCCAGCATTTT | CASRGLPGDGNQPQHF
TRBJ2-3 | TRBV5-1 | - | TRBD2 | TGCGCCAGCAGCTTAGCGGGAGATGTGACAGATACGCAGTATTTT | CASSLAGDVTDTQYF
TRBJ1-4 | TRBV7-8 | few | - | TGTGCCAGCAGCTTCACGGGGGCTAGTGAAAAACTGTTTTTT | CASSFTGASEKLFF
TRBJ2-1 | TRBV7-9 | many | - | TGTGCCAGCAGCGTAATTCCGGGACACGGTCCCAATGAGCAGTTCTTC | CASSVIPGHGPNEQFF
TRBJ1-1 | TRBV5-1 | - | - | TGCGCCAGCAGCTCAACAGGACGGCCTGAAGCTTTCTTT | CASSSTGRPEAFF
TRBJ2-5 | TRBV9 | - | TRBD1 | TGTGCCAGCAGCGGAGGGACAGCCGGGGCCCAGTACTTC | CASSGGTAGAQYF
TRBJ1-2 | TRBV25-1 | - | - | TGTGCCAGCAGTGAATATTACAGGGAAGGTGATGGCTACACCTTC | CASSEYYREGDGYTF
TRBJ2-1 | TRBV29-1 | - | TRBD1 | TGCAGCGTTGAAGGGGGGACAGGGTTGAGCAATGAGCAGTTCTTC | CSVEGGTGLSNEQFF
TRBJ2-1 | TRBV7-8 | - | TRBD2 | TGTGCCGGCAGCTTAGAACCACTAGCGGGGGGGCATGAGCAGTTCTTC | CAGSLEPLAGGHEQFF
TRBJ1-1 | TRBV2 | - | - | TGTGCCAGTAGGAGGACCAGCACTCCGGCCCTGGGCACTGAAGCTTTCTTT | CASRRTSTPALGTEAFF
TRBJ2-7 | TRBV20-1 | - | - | TGCAGTGCCCCCATAGGCCCCTACGAGCAGTACTTC | CSAPIGPYEQYF
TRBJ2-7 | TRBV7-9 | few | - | TGTGCCAGCAGCTTAGTCCAGGCTTACGAGCAGTACTTC | CASSLVQAYEQYF
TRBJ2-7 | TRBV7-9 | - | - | TGTGCCAGCAGTTTGGACTCCCCACCGTTCGGGGATCACTACGAGCAGTACTTC | CASSLDSPPFGDHYEQYF
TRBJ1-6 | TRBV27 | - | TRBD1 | TGTGCCAGCAGTTGGGACAGGGGGTTTACGAGTTCACCCCTCCACTTT | CASSWDRGFTSSPLHF
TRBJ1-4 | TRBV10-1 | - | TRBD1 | TGCGCCAGCAGCGCAGAGACAGGGAATGAAAAACTGTTTTTT | CASSAETGNEKLFF
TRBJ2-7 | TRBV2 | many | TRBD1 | TGTGCCAGAGAGACGGGGGAACAGGGGGCAGCTTACGAGCAGTACTTC | CARETGEQGAAYEQYF
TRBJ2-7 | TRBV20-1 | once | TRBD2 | TGCAGTGCTAGGGCTAGCGGCGAAGGCGAGCAGTACTTC | CSARASGEGEQYF
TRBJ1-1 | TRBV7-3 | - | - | TGTGCCAGCAGTGACTGGGACGTAATGACTGAAGCTTTCTTT | CASSDWDVMTEAFF
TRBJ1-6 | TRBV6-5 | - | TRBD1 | TGTGCCAGCAGGGGACAGGGGTTGAATTCACCCCTCCACTTT | CASRGQGLNSPLHF
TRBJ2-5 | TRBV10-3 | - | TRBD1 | TGTGCCACCCAGCCCCGGGACAGTCGAGGAGAGACCCAGTACTTC | CATQPRDSRGETQYF
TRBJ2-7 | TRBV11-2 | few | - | TGTGCCAGCAGCATGGGCCGGGCCCTCTACGAGCAGTACTTC | CASSMGRALYEQYF
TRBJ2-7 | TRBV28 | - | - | TGTGCCAGCAGTTTCACGGGTGAGGTCTACGAGCAGTACTTC | CASSFTGEVYEQYF
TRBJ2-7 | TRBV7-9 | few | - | TGTGCCAGCAGCTTAGCGTCCAGGGACTACGAGCAGTACTTC | CASSLASRDYEQYF
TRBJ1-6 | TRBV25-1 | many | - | TGTGCCAGCAGTGAACCCGGGTCTAATTCACCCCTCCACTTT | CASSEPGSNSPLHF
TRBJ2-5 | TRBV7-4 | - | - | TGTGCCAGCAGCTTAGCGGGGGACAAGCAAGAGACCCAGTACTTC | CASSLAGDKQETQYF
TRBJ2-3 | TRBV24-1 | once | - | TGTGCCACCAGTGAGCCAGCCGGGGGAGTGGTGGGAGATACGCAGTATTTT | CATSEPAGGVVGDTQYF
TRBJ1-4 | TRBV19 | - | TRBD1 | TGTGCCAGTAGTGCACTTCGCCGGGACAGTAATGAAAAACTGTTTTTT | CASSALRRDSNEKLFF
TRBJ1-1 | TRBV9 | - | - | TGTGCCAGCAGCTACCGGGAGTCGAGCACTGAAGCTTTCTTT | CASSYRESSTEAFF
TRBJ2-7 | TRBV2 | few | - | TGTGCCAGCAGTGTGGGTGGATACGAGCAGTACTTC | CASSVGGYEQYF
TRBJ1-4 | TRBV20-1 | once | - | TGCAGTGCTAGGGACTGGACTAATGAAAAACTGTTTTTT | CSARDWTNEKLFF
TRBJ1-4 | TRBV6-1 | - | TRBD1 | TGTGCCAGCAGTTATCAAGGACAGGGGGTAACTAATGAAAAACTGTTTTTT | CASSYQGQGVTNEKLFF
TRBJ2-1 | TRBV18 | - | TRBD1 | TGTGCCAGCTCACCTAACTATCGGGGTTCAGGGGGCTTAGGCAATGAGCAGTTCTTC | CASSPNYRGSGGLGNEQFF
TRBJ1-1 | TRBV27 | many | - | TGTGCCAGCAGTTTAAGGCAGGGGAGGCCTGAAGCTTTCTTT | CASSLRQGRPEAFF
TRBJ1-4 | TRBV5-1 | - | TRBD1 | TGCGCCAGCAGCTTGGGGGGGACAGTTGCAACTAATGAAAAACTGTTTTTT | CASSLGGTVATNEKLFF
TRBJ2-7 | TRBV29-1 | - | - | TGCAGCCAAAGGGGGACCTACGAGCAGTACTTC | CSQRGTYEQYF
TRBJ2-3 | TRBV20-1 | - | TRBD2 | TGCAGTGCTAGGGTTGGACTAGCGGGTCTCACAGATACGCAGTATTTT | CSARVGLAGLTDTQYF
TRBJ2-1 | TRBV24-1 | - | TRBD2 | TGTGCCACCAGACAGGGGACTAGCGGGAGTGCGGATGAGCAGTTCTTC | CATRQGTSGSADEQFF
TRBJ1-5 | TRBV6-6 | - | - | TGTGCCAGCAGTGACTCTCTAAGCAATCAGCCCCAGCATTTT | CASSDSLSNQPQHF
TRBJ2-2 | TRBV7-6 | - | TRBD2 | TGTGCCAGCAGACTAGCGGGGGCCTCGGGGGAGCTGCTTTTT | CASRLAGASGELLF
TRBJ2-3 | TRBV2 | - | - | TGTGCCAGCAGGATCGGCTTCACAGATACGCAGTATTTT | CASRIGFTDTQYF
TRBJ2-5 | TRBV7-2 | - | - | - | CASILEGSETQYF
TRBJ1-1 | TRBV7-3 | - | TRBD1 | TGTGCCAGCAGCTTAGCTCAGGGGGGGGGTGAAGCTTTCTTT | CASSLAQGGGEAFF